This T cell receptor beta chain stems from a study of cytomegalovirus exposure and HLA in healthy donors. Points from the study as a whole: Excluded were some V segments that proved indistinguishable, including TRBV6-2 and TRBV6-3. Analyzed later, most CMV-associated TCR beta chains appeared HLA-restricted. Earlier analysis found most TCR beta V segments productive about 87% or about 30% of the time. It was likely that a cluster of highly shared sequence variants was a sequencing artifact.

In the PCR, 60 Vbeta and 13 Jbeta primers were used. Clones were sequenced by immunoSEQ multiplex PCR, and TCRdb holds only the in-frame ones, with some missing. This sample yields roughly 120,000 clones, of which roughly four fifths are seen a single time; 1.6% belongs to the top ten. Trimming left V 6 bases short and J 0 bases short, with 9 bases between. The CDR3 covers 15 residues. Germline CDR1 MNHEY, CDR2 SVGAGI. Turning to this clone: Its target is unknown.

The V and J genes are TRBV6-5 and TRBJ2-6; D gene uncertain. The receptor was derived from a woman in her late teens or twenties in good health and CMV-seronegative. The sequencing input was PBMCs. CDR3 protein: CASSRDSSGANVLTF. The CDR3, as DNA: TGTGCCAGCAGCCGAGATAGCTCTGGGGCCAACGTCCTGACTTTC.